This entry lists 26 T cell receptor beta chains sequenced from one sample in a study of monozygotic twins with inflammatory bowel disease. For each CDR3 protein, TCRdb gives one entry from its re-call of the 5' RACE reads, without DNA. The sample's table shows 350,000 to 550,000 distinct CDR3 sequences. The sequenced sample was blood. These TCRs come from a human donor with ulcerative colitis or Crohn's disease, or a healthy co-twin of an affected twin (not recorded which).

The chain is built from TRBV7-2 and TRBJ2-1; TCRdb's D call, TRBD1, is unchecked because there is no DNA. Germline CDR1 SGHTA, CDR2 FQGNSA. The CDR3 has 15 residues. This chain's CDR3 is CASSSGPSSYNEQFF.

The chain couples TRBV19 to TRBJ1-3; TCRdb names TRBD1, which stays unverified in the absence of DNA. The CDR3 is 15 residues long. Looked up from germline, CDR1 is LNHDA and CDR2 is SQIVND (reference sequence). CDR3 sequence: CASSFGTPSGNTIYF. Full variable domain (outside the CDR3, taken from reference TRBV19 and TRBJ1-3): DGGITQSPKYLFRKEGQNVTLSCEQNLNHDAMYWYRQDPGQGLRLIYYSQIVNDFQKGDIAEGYSVSREKKESFPLTVTSAQKNPTAFYLCASSFGTPSGNTIYFGEGSWLTVV.

The genes are TRBV11-1 and TRBJ1-1; with no DNA, the TCRdb D assignment of TRBD1 cannot be verified. The germline V gene has CDR1 SGHAT and CDR2 FQDESV (reference sequence). The CDR3 runs to 18 residues. The CDR3 loop reads CASSLNPGAGFGGTEAFF.

The chain joins TRBV5-1 to TRBJ1-5. Germline assignment: CDR1 SGHRS and CDR2 YFSETQ. CDR3 size: 14 residues. The CDR3 sequence: CASRDGTTNQPQHF.

The chain's CDR3 is CASSQDEGGSLYGYTF. This chain joins TRBV4-2 and TRBJ1-2. This CDR3 is built from 16 residues. From germline, CDR1 is LGHNA and CDR2 YNFKEQ.

V and J are TRBV20-1 and TRBJ2-7; the D call from TCRdb, TRBD1, cannot be confirmed without DNA. Per the germline V gene, CDR1 is DFQATT and CDR2 is SNEGSKA (reference sequence). The length of the CDR3 is 13 residues. The CDR3: CSASYPGGVEQYF.

CDR3 amino acids: CASSLGTALGQPQHF. The chain combines TRBV5-1 with TRBJ1-5; TCRdb's assignment of TRBD1 cannot be checked, as there is no DNA. Germline CDR1 reads SGHRS; CDR2 reads YFSETQ. There are 15 residues in the CDR3.

The chain joins TRBV7-2 to TRBJ1-6; there is no DNA to check the TCRdb D call of TRBD1. The CDR3 contains 14 residues. Germline-derived CDR1 and CDR2 are SGHTA and FQGNSA. The CDR3 reads CASSPGQDNSPLHF.

V usage is TRBV20-1 and J usage is TRBJ2-1; TCRdb's D call, TRBD1, is unchecked because there is no DNA. The CDR3 totals 16 residues. Per the germline V gene, CDR1 is DFQATT and CDR2 is SNEGSKA (reference sequence). This chain's CDR3 is CSAPRAGASSYNEQFF.

CDR3 sequence: CASSTVVNTEAFF. This chain uses TRBV5-1 with TRBJ1-1. CDR3 length equals 13 residues. The V gene's germline CDR1 is SGHRS and CDR2 YFSETQ.

This chain joins TRBV29-1 and TRBJ1-1; TCRdb selects TRBD1, and the lack of DNA leaves this call unchecked. Germline CDR1 SQVTM, CDR2 ANQGSEA. CDR3 length: 13 residues. CDR3: CSVIRDRGTEAFF. The variable domain in full, completed from reference TRBV29-1 and TRBJ1-1, reads SAVISQKPSRDICQRGTSLTIQCQVDSQVTMMFWYRQQPGQSLTLIATANQGSEATYESGFVIDKFPISRPNLTFSTLTVSNMSPEDSSIYLCSVIRDRGTEAFFGQGTRLTVV.

The gene calls are TRBV5-1 and TRBJ2-5; TCRdb proposes TRBD1, but this gene call is untestable without DNA. The CDR3 covers 15 residues. Germline CDR1 and CDR2: SGHRS and YFSETQ. The CDR3 is CASSTGTAAGETQYF.

This sequence joins TRBV7-8 and TRBJ2-7; the D call of TRBD1 rests on TCRdb alone, since no DNA is present to check it. The CDR3 loop spans 16 amino acids. Germline-derived CDR1 and CDR2 are SGHVS and FQNEAQ. This chain's CDR3 is CASSLSATRGTHEQYF.

The J gene is TRBJ2-2, the V gene TRBV4-3. CDR1 is LGHNA, CDR2 YSLEER, per germline. The CDR3 has 15 amino acids. CDR3 sequence: CASRSFHASAGELFF.

The V call is TRBV10-3, the J call TRBJ1-5. CDR1 is ENHRY and CDR2 is SYGVKD in the germline V gene. CDR3 length: 16 residues. The CDR3 protein is CAISESSGALRQPQHF.

The gene calls are TRBV12-3 or TRBV12-4 and TRBJ2-4; TCRdb's D call, TRBD1, is unchecked because there is no DNA. The CDR3 has 14 amino acids. Here the CDR3 reads CASSRSGVGNIQYF.

This chain connects TRBV11-2 to TRBJ2-1; TCRdb's D call, TRBD2, is unchecked because there is no DNA. Germline lookup yields CDR1 SGHAT and CDR2 FQNNGV. This CDR3 is built from 16 residues. This CDR3 reads CASSFAGTTPPHEQFF.

The rearrangement links TRBV6-5 to TRBJ2-1. Looked up from germline, CDR1 is MNHEY and CDR2 is SVGAGI. The CDR3 is made up of 16 amino acids. CDR3 in amino acids: CTSSYSYESGYNEQFF.

The V call is TRBV28, the J call TRBJ2-5; TCRdb lists TRBD1, though no DNA is available to test this call. Germline CDR1 is MDHEN and CDR2 is SYDVKM. This CDR3 is 15 amino acids long. The CDR3 region is CASSFRQGRWSPQYF. Supplemented by reference TRBV28 and TRBJ2-5, the full variable domain reads DVKVTQSSRYLVKRTGEKVFLECVQDMDHENMFWYRQDPGLGLRLIYFSYDVKMKEKGDIPEGYSVSREKKERFSLILESASTNQTSMYLCASSFRQGRWSPQYFGPGTRLLVL.

The chain links TRBV7-6 to TRBJ2-2. This CDR3 has 13 amino acids. Germline loops: CDR1 SGHVS, CDR2 FNYEAQ. The CDR3 region is CASSLGRAGELFF.

This chain uses TRBV6-5 with TRBJ1-5; TCRdb picks TRBD1, but there is no DNA to check that call. Germline CDR1 is MNHEY and CDR2 is SVGAGI. The CDR3 contains 15 residues. CDR3: CASSYSTDPSWPQHF.

This chain connects TRBV12-3 or TRBV12-4 to TRBJ2-2. The length of the CDR3 is 14 residues. The chain's CDR3 is CASSSQGKTGELFF.

The chain couples TRBV5-1 to TRBJ1-1. Germline loops: CDR1 SGHRS, CDR2 YFSETQ. There are 13 residues in the CDR3. The CDR3 is CASSLATNTEAFF.

The V and J genes are TRBV5-1 and TRBJ2-1; the D call of TRBD2 rests on TCRdb alone, since no DNA is present to check it. The CDR3 is made up of 15 amino acids. CDR1 and CDR2 (germline): SGHRS, YFSETQ. This CDR3 reads CASSTSGGTYNEQFF.

V is TRBV6-1 and J is TRBJ1-6; TCRdb picks TRBD1, but there is no DNA to check that call. The CDR3 length is 15 residues. Germline CDR1 is MNHNS and CDR2 is SASEGT. The CDR3 is CASSERQGSSSPLHF.

The V gene is TRBV15, the J gene TRBJ1-1. CDR3 length: 12 amino acids. Germline V gene sequence: CDR1 LNHNV, CDR2 YYDKDF (reference sequence). The CDR3 here is CATRRGGTEAFF.